This TCR beta chain was documented in a study of TET2 disruption in CD19-targeted CAR T cells. Worth noting for this clone: Its antigen remains unidentified. Sequencing ends 3 residues short of the CDR3 end; the germline J gene provides the rest.

Regarding treatment: autologous CTL019 cells: CD19 CAR with 4-1BB and CD3 zeta domains. The CD19 CAR included TCR zeta plus 4-1BB costimulatory signaling. The starting T cells for CTL019 came from a peripheral blood leukapheresis. The V end lost 1 base, the J end lost 7 bases, and 22 bases lay between the germline ends. This CDR3 comprises 16 residues. The V gene's germline CDR1 is DFQATT and CDR2 SNEGSKA (reference sequence). Sequenced by immunoSEQ multiplex PCR; TCRdb stores in-frame clones only, minus some. This listing includes about 30,000 clones. The material sequenced was CD8- CAR+ T cells sorted from cultured blood T cells, taken for CD19 CAR T cell therapy. The subset here: CD8-negative CAR-positive T cells from the infusion product. V gene TRBV20-1 combines with J gene TRBJ1-2; possibly TRBD1 for D (5 bases). This TCR came from a man aged 65 to 79 with chronic lymphocytic leukemia. The sequenced part of the CDR3 DNA is TGCAGTGCTAGAGGTGGGAGACAGCTGGGGAATTTTGGC. It codes for CSARGGRQLGNFG. The whole CDR3 reads CSARGGRQLGNFGYTF.